Sequencing of this TCR beta chain was carried out in a study of OX40 agonist ivuxolimab in advanced cancers. Study-level information: At doses from 0.01 to 10 mg/kg, patients were given intravenous ivuxolimab every 2 weeks.

The data were produced by immunoSEQ multiplex PCR, yet TCRdb's version contains in-frame clones alone and is incomplete. The sample holds around 15,000 clones, just under 80% seen once. The TCR sequence derives from an adult with an advanced solid tumor such as melanoma, head and neck, liver or kidney cancer. This material consisted of CD4+ or CD8+ T cells sorted from blood, taken in a trial of the OX40 agonist ivuxolimab.

CDR3 sequence: CASSPSGGLVTYEQYF. The CDR3 DNA sequence: TGTGCCAGCAGTCCATCAGGGGGACTAGTCACCTACGAGCAGTACTTC. This chain joins TRBV27 and TRBJ2-7; D might be TRBD2 (8 bases). CDR1 is MNHEY, CDR2 SMNVEV, per germline (reference sequence). This CDR3 is 16 amino acids long. Trimming pared 5 bases from V and 2 bases from J, leaving 19 bases between.